A single sample is the source of the 4 T cell receptor beta chains below, sequenced in a study of regulatory T cells in long-lasting Graves disease. Construction of TCR beta libraries relied on iRepertoire HTBI primers and on Arm-PCR targeting CDR3 regions. TCRdb called the multiplex PCR reads again in MiXCR, with one record for every CDR3 protein. The sample carries about 530,000 distinct CDR3 sequences, about 16% recorded once. As for time point: newly diagnosed GD, antithyroid drugs for less than 3 months. From PBMCs, RNA was extracted and then used to make the TCR library. The same data also went into a second study, on T cells in Graves' hyperthyroidism and ophthalmopathy.

This specimen was peripheral blood mononuclear cells (PBMCs), taken at new diagnosis, from a patient treated with antithyroid drugs. The receptors were gathered from a woman between 40 and 65 years old with Graves disease.

The chain combines TRBV3-1 with TRBJ2-6; no reliable D call. CDR3 length: 15 residues. Germline V gene sequence: CDR1 LGHDT, CDR2 YNNKEL (reference sequence). Trimming left V 3 bases short and J 2 bases short, with 8 bases between. CDR3 nucleotides: TGTGCCAGCAGCCACACAGTCGCTGGGGCCAACGTCCTGACTTTC. Translation gives CASSHTVAGANVLTF.

Only a few counts were recorded for this clonotype. V usage is TRBV6-6 and J usage is TRBJ1-6; 7 bases line up with TRBD1. The CDR3 has 15 residues. Germline V gene lookup returns CDR1 MNHNY and CDR2 SVGAGI (reference sequence). With V trimmed by 0 bases and J by 7 bases, 3 bases remained unmatched. CDR3 in DNA: TGTGCCAGCAGTTACTCGAGGGGGCTGAATTCACCCCTCCACTTT. Encoded protein: CASSYSRGLNSPLHF.

The rearrangement uses TRBV20-1 and TRBJ1-1; no firm D call. Germline CDR1 reads DFQATT; CDR2 reads SNEGSKA (reference sequence). The CDR3 has 14 amino acids. V was clipped by 6 bases and J by 5 bases, with 19 bases between them. This CDR3 reads CSALPGPVGTEAFF. CDR3 DNA sequence: TGCAGTGCCCTTCCGGGCCCTGTGGGTACTGAAGCTTTCTTT.

This clonotype was counted between two and nine times. The rearrangement joins TRBV20-1 to TRBJ2-2; D is perhaps TRBD1 or TRBD2 (7 bases each). Trimming took off 6 bases at V and 9 bases at J, with 17 bases between the two ends. The germline V gene has CDR1 DFQATT and CDR2 SNEGSKA (reference sequence). The CDR3 has 13 amino acids. In DNA, the CDR3 is TGCAGTGCGCCCCAGGGGGGGAGGAGGGAGCTGTTTTTT. It is translated as CSAPQGGRRELFF.